The sequence of this TCR beta chain was determined in a study of T cell responses to AZD1222 COVID-19 vaccine. General study findings and limits: Females made up more of the donors, who were largely white British, and clonal diversity may have come out too low. Reports indicate that nearly half of spike-specific TCRs are directed at unmutated variant regions.

Comments on this clone: Its matching antigen is unknown.

This CDR3 region has 15 residues. In germline, CDR1 is MNHEY, CDR2 SMNVEV (reference sequence). Trimming cost V 8 bases and J 4 bases; bases outside gene matches: 7. The assay was immunoSEQ multiplex PCR, and TCRdb's table has in-frame clones only and misses some. The table has over 100,000 clones, just under 95% seen once. This TCR derives from an adult in good health. This sample comprised peripheral blood, obtained on day 0 of AZD1222 vaccination. J is TRBJ2-1 and V is TRBV27; 11 positions match TRBD2. CDR3: CASASIAGGYNEQFF. The CDR3 region has the DNA TGTGCCAGCGCCTCCATAGCGGGGGGGTACAATGAGCAGTTCTTC.